Below, 2 T cell receptor beta chains from the same sample are listed, as sequenced in a study of T cells after yellow fever vaccination. TCRdb passed the 5' RACE reads through MiXCR, listing each CDR3 protein once. Of under 150,000 distinct CDR3 sequences listed, roughly 8.2% are singletons. The input for sequencing was CD4+ T cells sorted from PBMCs, taken 5 days after the yellow fever booster vaccination. Every receptor here comes from a young man who received the YFV17D yellow fever vaccine.

This clonotype was picked up many times. The chain carries TRBV5-1 and TRBJ1-5; D gene unclear. This CDR3 has 14 residues. From germline, CDR1 is SGHRS and CDR2 YFSETQ. V lost 4 bases to trimming and J lost 5 bases, with 13 bases between them. The CDR3 DNA reads TGCGCCAGCAGCATAGACGGGAGGGATCAGCCCCAGCATTTT. It codes for CASSIDGRDQPQHF.

Notes on this clonotype: This may be a read error: a much more frequent sequence differs by one nucleotide. V usage is TRBV15 and J usage is TRBJ2-5, with D unresolved. CDR3 length: 13 residues. Trimming left V 3 bases short and J 5 bases short, with 10 bases between. Germline CDR1 and CDR2: LNHNV and YYDKDF (reference sequence). CDR3 protein: CATSSDKRETQYF. The CDR3 DNA reads as TGTGCCACCAGCAGCGATAAGCGTGAGACCCAGTACTTC.